These T cell receptor beta chains were read from a single sample in a study of T cell clones after liver transplantation. This table comes from immunoSEQ multiplex PCR, and its TCRdb copy is limited to in-frame clones, with some not included. Among about 45,000 clones listed, about 86% were seen once. The sample was CD4+ T cells from blood, taken 24 months after liver transplant. The receptors were gathered from a human patient who received a liver transplant. The graft donor may be the source of some T cells. Both conserved end residues are part of each CDR3. D genes are given only for firm matches. The size of a clone is reported for some rows only, either as once, few or many, or as a class for expanded clones.

TRBD1 13 . TRBJ2-1 TRBV6-5 TGTGCCAGCAGCCAACAGGGGACCAATGAGCAGTTCTTC CASSQQGTNEQFF
. 14 . TRBJ1-4 TRBV5-6 TGTGCCAGCAGCTTCTGGGGTTATAATGAAAAACTGTTTTTT CASSFWGYNEKLFF
TRBD2 16 . TRBJ2-1 TRBV4-1 TGCGCCAGCAGCCAAGTCGGGACTAGCGGGGATTGGGCGCAGTTCTTC CASSQVGTSGDWAQFF
. 15 . TRBJ2-2 TRBV6-1 TGTGCCAGCGTCTCCGGGACACCGAACACCGGGGAGCTGTTTTTT CASVSGTPNTGELFF
. 16 . TRBJ1-1 TRBV10-1 TGCGCCAGCAGTGAGCAGACCGGGGGTGGGAAAGCTGAAGCTTTCTTT CASSEQTGGGKAEAFF
. 15 . TRBJ1-1 TRBV5-1 TGCGCCAGCAGCTTGGTTGGGGGGCGGGTCACTGAAGCTTTCTTT CASSLVGGRVTEAFF
TRBD2 17 . TRBJ2-1 TRBV10-3 TGTGCCATCAGTGCGGGACTAGCGGGAGGGCCAGGAAATGAGCAGTTCTTC CAISAGLAGGPGNEQFF
. 14 . TRBJ1-6 TRBV6-1 TGTGCCAGCAGTGTATCGCAGGGCTCATCACCCCTCCACTTT CASSVSQGSSPLHF
. 12 . TRBJ1-1 TRBV2 TGTGCCAGCAGTCTCCAGGGGACTGAAGCTTTCTTT CASSLQGTEAFF
. 12 . TRBJ2-7 TRBV11-3 TGTGCCAGCAGCCACTTGGGGGGCGAGCAGTACTTC CASSHLGGEQYF
. 17 . TRBJ1-6 TRBV25-1 TGTGCCAGCAGTGAACCCGAACGACAGCATTATAATTCACCCCTCCACTTT CASSEPERQHYNSPLHF
. 13 . TRBJ2-5 TRBV5-6 TGTGCCAGCAGCTTATCGTTTGGGACTCTCACCTACTTC CASSLSFGTLTYF
TRBD1 10 . TRBJ1-1 TRBV20-1 TGCAGTGCCATGACAGGGGCAGCTTTCTTT CSAMTGAAFF
. 12 . TRBJ2-7 TRBV5-8 TGTGCCAGCAGCCATCTACACTACGAGCAGTACTTC CASSHLHYEQYF
. 13 . TRBJ2-2 TRBV25-1 TGTGCCAGCAGGGCAACCGGGGCAGGGGAGCTGTTTTTT CASRATGAGELFF
. 15 . TRBJ2-1 TRBV7-3 TGTGCCAGCAGCCTTAGAGGGAACTCCTACAATGAGCAGTTCTTC CASSLRGNSYNEQFF
. 15 . TRBJ1-4 TRBV7-2 TGTGCCAGCAGCTTAACGAGCGCAACTAATGAAAAACTGTTTTTT CASSLTSATNEKLFF
. 15 . TRBJ2-1 TRBV25-1 TGTGCCAGCAGTGAAGTAGGGCCAGTATACAATGAGCAGTTCTTC CASSEVGPVYNEQFF
TRBD1 14 . TRBJ2-7 TRBV6-1 TGTGCCAGCATTACGGACAGGGCCCTCTACGAGCAGTACTTC CASITDRALYEQYF
. 14 . TRBJ1-6 TRBV7-2 TGTGCCAGCAGCTTAAGGACTACCAATTCACCCCTCCACTTT CASSLRTTNSPLHF
. 10 . TRBJ1-1 TRBV20-1 TGCAGTGCCCCCGCCAGTGAAGCTTTCTTT CSAPASEAFF
. 15 once TRBJ2-2 TRBV9 TGTGCCAGCAGCCGGGGACGCTCGAACACCGGGGAGCTGTTTTTT CASSRGRSNTGELFF
. 14 . TRBJ1-1 TRBV4-1 TGCGCCAGCAGCAATAGACAGATGAACACTGAAGCTTTCTTT CASSNRQMNTEAFF
TRBD2 15 . TRBJ2-1 TRBV28 TGTGCCAGCAGCAAGACTAGCGGGTCGTACAATGAGCAGTTCTTC CASSKTSGSYNEQFF
TRBD2 15 . TRBJ2-3 TRBV7-3 TGTGCCAGCAGTCTTCGGACTAGCTTCACAGATACGCAGTATTTT CASSLRTSFTDTQYF
. 15 . TRBJ1-1 TRBV5-1 TGCGCCAGCAGCTTTCGCACAGGGACGAACACTGAAGCTTTCTTT CASSFRTGTNTEAFF
. 17 once TRBJ2-2 TRBV7-3 TGTGCCAGCAGCTTAACCCCCTCTCTAGGTAACACCGGGGAGCTGTTTTTT CASSLTPSLGNTGELFF
. 15 . TRBJ1-4 TRBV19 TGTGCCAGTAGTATAGTCGGTCAGCAAGGGGAAAAACTGTTTTTT CASSIVGQQGEKLFF
TRBD1 14 . TRBJ1-2 TRBV28 TGTGCCAGCAGTTTCTTACAGGGGAACTATGGCTACACCTTC CASSFLQGNYGYTF
. 12 . TRBJ1-1 TRBV18 TGTGCCAGCTCATTCAGGGAGTATGAAGCTTTCTTT CASSFREYEAFF
. 15 . TRBJ1-5 TRBV19 TGTGCCAGTATGGCAGGGGCGTTCAGTAGGCAGCCCCAGCATTTT CASMAGAFSRQPQHF
. 12 once TRBJ2-5 TRBV28 TGTGCCAGCAGCCCAGGGGCTGGGACCCAGTACTTC CASSPGAGTQYF
TRBD1 14 . TRBJ1-1 TRBV10-3 TGTGCCATCTGGGACAGGGGGATGGCCACTGAAGCTTTCTTT CAIWDRGMATEAFF
. 11 once TRBJ1-1 TRBV2 TGTGCCAGCAGCGAAAGGGTCGAAGCTTTCTTT CASSERVEAFF
. 15 . TRBJ1-5 TRBV4-1 TGCGCCAGCAGCCATGCAGGGGCCTTTAATCAGCCCCAGCATTTT CASSHAGAFNQPQHF
. 13 . TRBJ1-5 TRBV15 TGTGCCACCAGCAGAGTTGCTATTCAGCCCCAGCATTTT CATSRVAIQPQHF
. 14 few TRBJ2-7 TRBV7-2 TGTGCCAGCAGCTTAGGCCCGAGCTCCTACGAGCAGTACTTC CASSLGPSSYEQYF
. 14 . TRBJ2-5 TRBV7-2 TGTGCCAGCAGCTTTGGGGGGAGGCAAGAGACCCAGTACTTC CASSFGGRQETQYF
TRBD2 14 . TRBJ2-1 TRBV6-1 TGTGCCAGCAGCCGGGGGGAGTCCTACAATGAGCAGTTCTTC CASSRGESYNEQFF
TRBD1 17 . TRBJ1-2 TRBV19 TGTGCCAGTAGTATAGAGGGCAGGGGGCGAAGTAACTATGGCTACACCTTC CASSIEGRGRSNYGYTF
. 14 . TRBJ2-3 TRBV5-6 TGTGCCAGCAGCCCCCGGACAAGCACAGATACGCAGTATTTT CASSPRTSTDTQYF
. 11 . TRBJ1-1 TRBV20-1 TGCGCCCGGCTCATGAACACTGAAGCTTTCTTT CARLMNTEAFF
TRBD2 13 . TRBJ2-1 TRBV29-1 TGCAGCGCCCAGACTAGCGCGGGCAATGAGCAGTTCTTC CSAQTSAGNEQFF
. 15 . TRBJ1-4 TRBV18 TGTGCCAGCTCACCAAATAAGGGTAGTAATGAAAAACTGTTTTTT CASSPNKGSNEKLFF
. 15 . TRBJ1-4 TRBV4-1 TGCGCCAGCAGCCAAGCTTGGGGATTGCGTGAAAAACTGTTTTTT CASSQAWGLREKLFF
TRBD1 11 . TRBJ2-7 TRBV2 TGTGCCAGCGGACAGGCCTACGAGCAGTACTTC CASGQAYEQYF
. 14 . TRBJ1-4 TRBV5-1 TGCGCCAGCAGCTTGGCCGTGGGGGATGAAAAACTGTTTTTT CASSLAVGDEKLFF